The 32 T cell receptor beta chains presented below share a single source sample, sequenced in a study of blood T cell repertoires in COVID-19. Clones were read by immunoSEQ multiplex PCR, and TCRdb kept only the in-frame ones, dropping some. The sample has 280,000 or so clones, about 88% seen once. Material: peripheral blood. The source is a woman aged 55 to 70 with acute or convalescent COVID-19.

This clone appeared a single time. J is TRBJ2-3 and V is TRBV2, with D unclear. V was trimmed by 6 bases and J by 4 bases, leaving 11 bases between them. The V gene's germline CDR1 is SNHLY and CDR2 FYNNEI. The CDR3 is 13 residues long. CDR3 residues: CASRGDPSDTQYF. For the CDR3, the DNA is TGTGCCAGCAGAGGAGACCCCTCAGATACGCAGTATTTT.

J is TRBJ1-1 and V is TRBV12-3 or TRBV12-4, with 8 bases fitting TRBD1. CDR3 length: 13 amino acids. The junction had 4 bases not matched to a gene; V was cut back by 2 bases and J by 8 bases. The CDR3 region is CASSLQGAREAFF. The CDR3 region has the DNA TGTGCCAGCAGTTTACAGGGGGCGCGGGAAGCTTTCTTT.

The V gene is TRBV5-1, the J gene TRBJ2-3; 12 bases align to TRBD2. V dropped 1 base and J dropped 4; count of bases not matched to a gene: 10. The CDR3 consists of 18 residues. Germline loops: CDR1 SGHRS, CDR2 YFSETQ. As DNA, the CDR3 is TGCGCCAGCAGCTTGACCGCTAGCGGGGGGGCTAGTGCAGATACGCAGTATTTT. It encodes CASSLTASGGASADTQYF.

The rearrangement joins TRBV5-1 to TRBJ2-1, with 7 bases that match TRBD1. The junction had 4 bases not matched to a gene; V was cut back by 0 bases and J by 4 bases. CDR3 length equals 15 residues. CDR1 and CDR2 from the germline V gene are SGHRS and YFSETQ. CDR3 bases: TGCGCCAGCAGCTTGGCCCCGGGACAGTACAATGAGCAGTTCTTC. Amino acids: CASSLAPGQYNEQFF.

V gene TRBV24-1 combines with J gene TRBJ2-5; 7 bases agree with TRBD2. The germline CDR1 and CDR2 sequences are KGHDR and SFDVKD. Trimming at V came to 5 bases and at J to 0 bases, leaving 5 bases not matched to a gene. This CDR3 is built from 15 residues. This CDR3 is CATSGVAGHQETQYF. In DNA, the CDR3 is TGTGCCACCAGTGGTGTAGCGGGTCACCAAGAGACCCAGTACTTC.

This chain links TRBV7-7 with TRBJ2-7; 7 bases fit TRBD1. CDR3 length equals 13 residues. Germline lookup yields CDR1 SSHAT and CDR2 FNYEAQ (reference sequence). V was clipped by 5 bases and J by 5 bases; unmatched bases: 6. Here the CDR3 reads CASSPGQIHEQYF. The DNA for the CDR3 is TGTGCCAGCAGCCCGGGACAGATCCACGAGCAGTACTTC.

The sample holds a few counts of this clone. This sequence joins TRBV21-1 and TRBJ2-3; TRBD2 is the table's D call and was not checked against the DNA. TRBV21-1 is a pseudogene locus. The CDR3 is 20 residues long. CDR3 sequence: CASSKSPRRLSGTSTDTQYF. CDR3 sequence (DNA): TGTGCCAGCAGCAAATCTCCACGGCGGTTGAGCGGGACGAGCACAGATACGCAGTATTTT.

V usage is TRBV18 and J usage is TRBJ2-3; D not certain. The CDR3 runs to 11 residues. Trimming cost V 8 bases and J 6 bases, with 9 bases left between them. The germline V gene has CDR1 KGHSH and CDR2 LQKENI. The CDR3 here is CASTRSDTQYF. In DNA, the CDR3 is TGTGCCAGCACCCGGAGCGATACGCAGTATTTT.

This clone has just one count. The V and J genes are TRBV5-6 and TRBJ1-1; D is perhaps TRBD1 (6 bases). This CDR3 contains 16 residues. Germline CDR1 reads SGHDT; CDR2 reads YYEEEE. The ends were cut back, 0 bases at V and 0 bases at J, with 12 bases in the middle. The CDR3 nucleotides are TGTGCCAGCAGCTTGGTGGACAGAACGATGAACACTGAAGCTTTCTTT. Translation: CASSLVDRTMNTEAFF.

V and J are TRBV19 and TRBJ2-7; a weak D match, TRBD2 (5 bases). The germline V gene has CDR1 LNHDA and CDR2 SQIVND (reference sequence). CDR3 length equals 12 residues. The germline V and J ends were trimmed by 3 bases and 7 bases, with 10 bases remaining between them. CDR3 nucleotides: TGTGCCAGTAGTATGGCGGGCCGGGAGCAGTACTTC. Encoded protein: CASSMAGREQYF. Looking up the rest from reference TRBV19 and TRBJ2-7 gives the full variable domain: DGGITQSPKYLFRKEGQNVTLSCEQNLNHDAMYWYRQDPGQGLRLIYYSQIVNDFQKGDIAEGYSVSREKKESFPLTVTSAQKNPTAFYLCASSMAGREQYFGPGTRLTVT.

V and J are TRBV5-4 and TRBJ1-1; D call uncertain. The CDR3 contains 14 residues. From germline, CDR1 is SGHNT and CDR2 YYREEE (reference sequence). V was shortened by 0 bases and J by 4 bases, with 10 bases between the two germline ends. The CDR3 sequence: CASSLESAATEAFF. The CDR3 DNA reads TGTGCCAGCAGCTTGGAGTCCGCGGCCACTGAAGCTTTCTTT. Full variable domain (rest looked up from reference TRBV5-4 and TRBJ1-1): ETGVTQSPTHLIKTRGQQVTLRCSSQSGHNTVSWYQQALGQGPQFIFQYYREEENGRGNFPPRFSGLQFPNYSSELNVNALELDDSALYLCASSLESAATEAFFGQGTRLTVV.

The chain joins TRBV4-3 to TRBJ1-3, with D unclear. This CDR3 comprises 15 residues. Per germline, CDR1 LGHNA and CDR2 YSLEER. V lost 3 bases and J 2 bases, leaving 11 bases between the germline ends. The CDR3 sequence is CASSQGLSTGNTIYF. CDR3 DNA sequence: TGCGCCAGCAGCCAGGGCCTTTCGACTGGAAACACCATATATTTT.

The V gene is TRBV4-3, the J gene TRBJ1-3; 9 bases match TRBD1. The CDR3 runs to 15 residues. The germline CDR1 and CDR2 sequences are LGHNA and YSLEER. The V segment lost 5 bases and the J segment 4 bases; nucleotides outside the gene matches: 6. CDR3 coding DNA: TGCGCCAGCAGCTCCGGGACAGGGTCCGGAAACACCATATATTTT. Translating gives CASSSGTGSGNTIYF.

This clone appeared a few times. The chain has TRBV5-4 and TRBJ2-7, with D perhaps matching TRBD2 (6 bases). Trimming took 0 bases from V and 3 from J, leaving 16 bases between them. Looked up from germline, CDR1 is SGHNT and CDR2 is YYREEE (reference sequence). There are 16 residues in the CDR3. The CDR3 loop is CASSLDGGTGIYEQYF. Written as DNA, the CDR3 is TGTGCCAGCAGCTTGGACGGCGGGACGGGAATCTACGAGCAGTACTTC.

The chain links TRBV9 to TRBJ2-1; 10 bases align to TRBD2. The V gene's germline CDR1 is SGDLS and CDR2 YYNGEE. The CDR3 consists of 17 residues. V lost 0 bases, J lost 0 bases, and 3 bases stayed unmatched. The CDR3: CASSVEAGGPSYNEQFF. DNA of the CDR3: TGTGCCAGCAGCGTAGAAGCGGGGGGGCCCTCCTACAATGAGCAGTTCTTC.

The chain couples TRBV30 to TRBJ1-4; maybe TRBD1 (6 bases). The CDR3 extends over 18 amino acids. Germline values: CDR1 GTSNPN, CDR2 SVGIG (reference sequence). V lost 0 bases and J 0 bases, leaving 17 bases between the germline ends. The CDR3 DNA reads TGTGCCTGGAGTGTATGGGGGCGCTCCCCTGCAACTAATGAAAAACTGTTTTTT. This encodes CAWSVWGRSPATNEKLFF.

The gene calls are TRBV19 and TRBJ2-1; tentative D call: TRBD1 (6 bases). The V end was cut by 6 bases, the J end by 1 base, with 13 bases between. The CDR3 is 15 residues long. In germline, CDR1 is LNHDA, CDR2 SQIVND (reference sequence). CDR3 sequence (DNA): TGTGCCAGTAGCCCTGACAGGAGTTCCTACAATGAGCAGTTCTTC. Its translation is CASSPDRSSYNEQFF.

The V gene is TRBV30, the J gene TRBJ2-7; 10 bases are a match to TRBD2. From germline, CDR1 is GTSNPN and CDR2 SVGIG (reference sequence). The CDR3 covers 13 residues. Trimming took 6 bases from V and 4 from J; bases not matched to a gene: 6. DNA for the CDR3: TGTGCCTGTCGGACTAGCGGAAGGTACGAGCAGTACTTC. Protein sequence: CACRTSGRYEQYF.

The CDR3 loop is CASSPPTAPYPYEQYF. The CDR3 nucleotides read TGTGCCAGCTCACCACCAACAGCCCCTTACCCATACGAGCAGTACTTC. The J gene is TRBJ2-7, the V gene TRBV18; no clear D gene. The V end lost 0 bases, the J end lost 4 bases, and 16 bases lay between the germline ends. Germline V gene sequence: CDR1 KGHSH, CDR2 LQKENI. CDR3 length: 16 residues.

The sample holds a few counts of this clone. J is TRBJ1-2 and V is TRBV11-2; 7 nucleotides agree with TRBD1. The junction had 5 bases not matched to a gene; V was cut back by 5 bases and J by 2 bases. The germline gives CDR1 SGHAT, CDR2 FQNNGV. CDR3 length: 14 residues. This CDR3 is CASSPRTGNYGYTF. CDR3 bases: TGTGCCAGCAGCCCACGGACAGGCAACTATGGCTACACCTTC.

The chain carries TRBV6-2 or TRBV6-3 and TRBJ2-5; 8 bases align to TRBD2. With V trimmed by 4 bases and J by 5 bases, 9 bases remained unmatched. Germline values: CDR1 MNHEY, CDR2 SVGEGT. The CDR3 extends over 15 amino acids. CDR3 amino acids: CASSSTSGSRETQYF. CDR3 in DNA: TGTGCCAGCAGTTCCACCAGCGGGAGCCGGGAGACCCAGTACTTC.

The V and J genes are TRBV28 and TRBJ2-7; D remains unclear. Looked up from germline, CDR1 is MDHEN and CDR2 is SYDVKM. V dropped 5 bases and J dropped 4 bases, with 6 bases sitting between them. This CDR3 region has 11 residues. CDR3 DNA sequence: TGTGCCAGCAGTGTCAATTACGAGCAGTACTTC. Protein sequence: CASSVNYEQYF.

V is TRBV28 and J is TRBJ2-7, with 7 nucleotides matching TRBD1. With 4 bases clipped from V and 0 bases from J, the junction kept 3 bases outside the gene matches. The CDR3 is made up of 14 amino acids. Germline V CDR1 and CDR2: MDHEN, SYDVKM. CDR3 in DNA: TGTGCCAGCAGTTACGGACAGGTCTCCTACGAGCAGTACTTC. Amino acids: CASSYGQVSYEQYF.

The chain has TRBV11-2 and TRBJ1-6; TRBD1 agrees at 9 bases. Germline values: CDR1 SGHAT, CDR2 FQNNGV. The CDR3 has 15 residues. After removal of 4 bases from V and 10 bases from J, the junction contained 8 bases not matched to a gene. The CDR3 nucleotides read TGTGCCAGCAGCTCACCGGGACAGGGAGGATCACCCCTCCACTTT. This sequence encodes CASSSPGQGGSPLHF. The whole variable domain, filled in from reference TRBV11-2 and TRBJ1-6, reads EAGVAQSPRYKIIEKRQSVAFWCNPISGHATLYWYQQILGQGPKLLIQFQNNGVVDDSQLPKDRFSAERLKGVDSTLKIQPAKLEDSAVYLCASSSPGQGGSPLHFGNGTRLTVT.

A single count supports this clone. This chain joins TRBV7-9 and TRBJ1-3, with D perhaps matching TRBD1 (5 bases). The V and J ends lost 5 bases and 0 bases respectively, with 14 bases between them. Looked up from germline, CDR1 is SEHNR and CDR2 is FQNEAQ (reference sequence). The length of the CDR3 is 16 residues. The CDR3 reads CASSQTGGVSGNTIYF. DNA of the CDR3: TGTGCCAGCAGCCAAACCGGGGGGGTCTCTGGAAACACCATATATTTT.

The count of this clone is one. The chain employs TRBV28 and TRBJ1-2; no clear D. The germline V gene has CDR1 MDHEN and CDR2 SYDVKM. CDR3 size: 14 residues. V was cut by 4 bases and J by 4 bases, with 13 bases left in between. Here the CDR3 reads CASSSPTVFYGYTF. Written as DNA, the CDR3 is TGTGCCAGCAGTTCCCCTACAGTTTTCTATGGCTACACCTTC.

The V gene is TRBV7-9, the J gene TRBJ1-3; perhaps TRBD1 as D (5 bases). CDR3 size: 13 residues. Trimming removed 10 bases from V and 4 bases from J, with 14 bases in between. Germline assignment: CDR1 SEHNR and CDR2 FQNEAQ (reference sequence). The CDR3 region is CATTGTEGNTIYF. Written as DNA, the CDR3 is TGTGCCACCACCGGGACTGAGGGAAACACCATATATTTT.

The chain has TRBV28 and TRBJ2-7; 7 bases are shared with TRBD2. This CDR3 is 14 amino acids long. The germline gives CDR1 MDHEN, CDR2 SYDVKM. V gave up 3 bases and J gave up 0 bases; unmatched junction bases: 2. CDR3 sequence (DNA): TGTGCCAGCAGTTTGGGCGGGAGCTCCTACGAGCAGTACTTC. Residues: CASSLGGSSYEQYF.

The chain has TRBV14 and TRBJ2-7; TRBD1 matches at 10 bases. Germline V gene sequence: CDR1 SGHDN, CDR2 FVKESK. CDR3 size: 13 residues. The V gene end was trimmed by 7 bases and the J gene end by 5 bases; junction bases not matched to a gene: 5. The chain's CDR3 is CASTVTGGHEQYF. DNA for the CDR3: TGTGCCAGCACGGTGACAGGGGGCCACGAGCAGTACTTC.

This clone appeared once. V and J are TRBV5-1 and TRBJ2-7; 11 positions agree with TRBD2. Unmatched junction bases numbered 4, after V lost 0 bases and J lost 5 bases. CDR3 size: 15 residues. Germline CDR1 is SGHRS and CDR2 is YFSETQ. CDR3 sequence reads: CASSLDSGRADEQYF. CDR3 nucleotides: TGCGCCAGCAGCTTGGATAGCGGGAGGGCCGACGAGCAGTACTTC.

CDR3 region: CASSSAPGGANGTDTQYF. CDR3 DNA sequence: TGTGCCAGCAGTTCAGCTCCAGGGGGCGCAAACGGCACAGATACGCAGTATTTT. The V and J genes are TRBV28 and TRBJ2-3, with TRBD1 matching over 8 bases. The CDR3 contains 18 residues. The germline CDR1 and CDR2 sequences are MDHEN and SYDVKM. The V gene end was trimmed by 4 bases and the J gene end by 1 base; junction bases not matched to a gene: 13.

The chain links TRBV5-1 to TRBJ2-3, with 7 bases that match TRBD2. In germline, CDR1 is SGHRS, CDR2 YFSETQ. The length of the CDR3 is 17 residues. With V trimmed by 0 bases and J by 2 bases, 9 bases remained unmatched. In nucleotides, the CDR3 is TGCGCCAGCAGCTTGGCCGTCGGGGGGACTACCACAGATACGCAGTATTTT. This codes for CASSLAVGGTTTDTQYF.